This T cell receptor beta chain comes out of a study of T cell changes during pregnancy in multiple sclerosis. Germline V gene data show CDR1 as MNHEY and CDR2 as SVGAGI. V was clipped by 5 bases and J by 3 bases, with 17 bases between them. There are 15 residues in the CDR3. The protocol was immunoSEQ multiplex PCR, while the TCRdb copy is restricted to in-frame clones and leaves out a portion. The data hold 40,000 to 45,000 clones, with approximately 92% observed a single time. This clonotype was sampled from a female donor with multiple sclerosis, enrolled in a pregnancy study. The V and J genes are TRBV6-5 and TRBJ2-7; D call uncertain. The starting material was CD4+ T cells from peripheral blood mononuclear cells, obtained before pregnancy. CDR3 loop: CASSPQPKVHYEQYF. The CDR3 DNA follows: TGTGCCAGCAGTCCACAGCCAAAGGTCCACTACGAGCAGTACTTC.